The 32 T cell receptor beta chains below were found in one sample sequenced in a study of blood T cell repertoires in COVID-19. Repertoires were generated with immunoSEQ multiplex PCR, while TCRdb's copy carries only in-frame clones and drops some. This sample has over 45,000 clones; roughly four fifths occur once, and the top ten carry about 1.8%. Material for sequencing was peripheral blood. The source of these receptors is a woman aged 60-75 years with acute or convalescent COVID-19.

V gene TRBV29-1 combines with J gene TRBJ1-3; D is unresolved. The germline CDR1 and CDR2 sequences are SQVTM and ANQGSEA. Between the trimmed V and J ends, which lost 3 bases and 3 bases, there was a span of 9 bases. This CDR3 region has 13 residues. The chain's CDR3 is CSVEWRSGNTIYF. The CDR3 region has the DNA TGCAGCGTTGAGTGGCGGAGTGGAAACACCATATATTTT.

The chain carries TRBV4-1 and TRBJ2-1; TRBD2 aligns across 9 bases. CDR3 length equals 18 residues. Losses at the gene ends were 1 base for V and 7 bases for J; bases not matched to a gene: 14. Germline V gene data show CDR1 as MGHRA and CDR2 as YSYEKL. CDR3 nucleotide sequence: TGCGCCAGCAGCCAAGGAGTGTTTGGCGGGAGGGCCAAAAATGAGCAGTTCTTC. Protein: CASSQGVFGGRAKNEQFF.

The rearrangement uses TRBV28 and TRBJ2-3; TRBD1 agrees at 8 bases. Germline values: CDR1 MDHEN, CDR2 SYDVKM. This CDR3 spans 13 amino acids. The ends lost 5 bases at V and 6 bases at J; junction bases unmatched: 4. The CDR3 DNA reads TGTGCCAGCAGTAGAACAGGGGGGGATACGCAGTATTTT. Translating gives CASSRTGGDTQYF. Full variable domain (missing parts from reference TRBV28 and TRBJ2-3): DVKVTQSSRYLVKRTGEKVFLECVQDMDHENMFWYRQDPGLGLRLIYFSYDVKMKEKGDIPEGYSVSREKKERFSLILESASTNQTSMYLCASSRTGGDTQYFGPGTRLTVL.

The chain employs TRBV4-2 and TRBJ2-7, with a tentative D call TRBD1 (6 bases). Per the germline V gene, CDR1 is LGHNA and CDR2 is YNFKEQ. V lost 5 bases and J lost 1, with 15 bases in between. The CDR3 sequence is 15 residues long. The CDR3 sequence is CASSTRDTASYEQYF. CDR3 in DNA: TGTGCCAGCAGCACCCGGGACACAGCATCCTACGAGCAGTACTTC.

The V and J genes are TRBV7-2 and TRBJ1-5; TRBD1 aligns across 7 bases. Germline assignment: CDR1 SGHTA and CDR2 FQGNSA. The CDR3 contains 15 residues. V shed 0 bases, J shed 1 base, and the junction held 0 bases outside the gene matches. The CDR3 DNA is TGTGCCAGCAGCTTAGCGACAGGGAGCAATCAGCCCCAGCATTTT. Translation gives CASSLATGSNQPQHF.

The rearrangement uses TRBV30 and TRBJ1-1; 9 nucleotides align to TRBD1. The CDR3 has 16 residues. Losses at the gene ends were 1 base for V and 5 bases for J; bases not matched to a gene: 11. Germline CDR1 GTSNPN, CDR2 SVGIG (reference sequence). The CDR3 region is CAWSAGTGRRRTEAFF. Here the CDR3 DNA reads TGTGCCTGGAGTGCCGGGACAGGGAGAAGGAGGACTGAAGCTTTCTTT. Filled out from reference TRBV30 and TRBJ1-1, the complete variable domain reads SQTIHQWPATLVQPVGSPLSLECTVEGTSNPNLYWYRQAAGRGLQLLFYSVGIGQISSEVPQNLSASRPQDRQFILSSKKLLLSDSGFYLCAWSAGTGRRRTEAFFGQGTRLTVV.

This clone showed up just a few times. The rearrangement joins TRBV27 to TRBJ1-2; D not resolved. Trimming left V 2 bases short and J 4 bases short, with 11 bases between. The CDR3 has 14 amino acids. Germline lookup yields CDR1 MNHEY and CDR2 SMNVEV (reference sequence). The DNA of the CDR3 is TGTGCCAGCAGTTTACTCCCCGGTGGCTATGGCTACACCTTC. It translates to CASSLLPGGYGYTF.

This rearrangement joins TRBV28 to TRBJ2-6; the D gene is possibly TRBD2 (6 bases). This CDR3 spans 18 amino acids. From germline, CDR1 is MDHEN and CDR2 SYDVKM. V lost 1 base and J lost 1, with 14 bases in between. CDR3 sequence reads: CASSLFDASASGANVLTF. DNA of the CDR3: TGTGCCAGCAGTTTATTCGATGCTAGCGCGTCTGGGGCCAACGTCCTGACTTTC.

As DNA, the CDR3 is TGTGCCAGCGGGGCAGGGGTCTATAGGAACACTGAAGCTTTCTTT. The encoded protein is CASGAGVYRNTEAFF. The V call is TRBV6-5, the J call TRBJ1-1; maybe TRBD1 (6 bases). The CDR3 sequence is 15 residues long. V shed 8 bases and J shed 1 base, with 17 bases lying between them. CDR1 is MNHEY and CDR2 is SVGAGI in the germline V gene.

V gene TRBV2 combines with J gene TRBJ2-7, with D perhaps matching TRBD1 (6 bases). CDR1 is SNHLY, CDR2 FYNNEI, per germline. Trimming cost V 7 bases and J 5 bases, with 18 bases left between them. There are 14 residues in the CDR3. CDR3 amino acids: CASTRRDTSHEQYF. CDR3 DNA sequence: TGTGCCAGCACGCGCCGGGACACCTCTCACGAGCAGTACTTC.

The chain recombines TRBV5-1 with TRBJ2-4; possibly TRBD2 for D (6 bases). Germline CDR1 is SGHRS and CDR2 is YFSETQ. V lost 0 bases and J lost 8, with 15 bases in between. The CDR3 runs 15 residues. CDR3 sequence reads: CASSLAGVEGDIQYF. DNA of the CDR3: TGCGCCAGCAGCTTGGCGGGGGTCGAAGGGGACATTCAGTACTTC. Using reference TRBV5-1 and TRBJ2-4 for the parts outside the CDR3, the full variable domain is KAGVTQTPRYLIKTRGQQVTLSCSPISGHRSVSWYQQTPGQGLQFLFEYFSETQRNKGNFPGRFSGRQFSNSRSEMNVSTLELGDSALYLCASSLAGVEGDIQYFGAGTRLSVL.

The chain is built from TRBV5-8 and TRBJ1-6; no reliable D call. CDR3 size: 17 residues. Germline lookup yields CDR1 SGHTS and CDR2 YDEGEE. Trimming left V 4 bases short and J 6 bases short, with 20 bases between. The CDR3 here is CASSTRTARRINSPLHF. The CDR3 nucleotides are TGTGCCAGCAGCACTCGGACGGCCCGGAGGATTAATTCACCCCTCCACTTT.

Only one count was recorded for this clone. For the CDR3, the DNA is TGTGCCAGTAGTACCGACCAACGAGGTTTTAATGAGCAGTTCTTC. Its protein is CASSTDQRGFNEQFF. The chain recombines TRBV19 with TRBJ2-1; no definite D call. Between the trimmed V and J ends, which lost 4 bases and 7 bases, there was a span of 17 bases. The germline CDR1 and CDR2 sequences are LNHDA and SQIVND (reference sequence). This CDR3 contains 15 residues.

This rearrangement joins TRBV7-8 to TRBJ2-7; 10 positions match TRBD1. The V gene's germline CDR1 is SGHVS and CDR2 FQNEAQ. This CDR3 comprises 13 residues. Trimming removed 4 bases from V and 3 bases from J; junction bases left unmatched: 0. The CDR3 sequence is CASSWDRGYEQYF. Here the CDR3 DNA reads TGTGCCAGCAGCTGGGACAGGGGCTACGAGCAGTACTTC.

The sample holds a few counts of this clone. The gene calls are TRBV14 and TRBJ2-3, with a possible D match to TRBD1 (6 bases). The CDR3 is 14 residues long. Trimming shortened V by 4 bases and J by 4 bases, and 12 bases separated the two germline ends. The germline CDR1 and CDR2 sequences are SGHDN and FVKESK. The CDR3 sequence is CASSRDRSADTQYF. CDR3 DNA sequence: TGTGCCAGCAGCCGCGACAGGTCGGCAGATACGCAGTATTTT.

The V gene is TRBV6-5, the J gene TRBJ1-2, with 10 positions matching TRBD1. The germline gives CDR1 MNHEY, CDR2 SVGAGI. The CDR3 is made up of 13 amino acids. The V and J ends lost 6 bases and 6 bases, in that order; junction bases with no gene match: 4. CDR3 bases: TGTGCCAGCAGGGCGACAGGGGGCAATGGCTACACCTTC. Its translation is CASRATGGNGYTF.

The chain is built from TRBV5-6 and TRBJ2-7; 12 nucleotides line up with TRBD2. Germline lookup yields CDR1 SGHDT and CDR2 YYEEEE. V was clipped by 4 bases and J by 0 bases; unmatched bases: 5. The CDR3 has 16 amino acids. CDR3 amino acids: CASSTRTSGDSYEQYF. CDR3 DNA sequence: TGTGCCAGCAGCACCCGGACTAGCGGGGACTCCTACGAGCAGTACTTC.

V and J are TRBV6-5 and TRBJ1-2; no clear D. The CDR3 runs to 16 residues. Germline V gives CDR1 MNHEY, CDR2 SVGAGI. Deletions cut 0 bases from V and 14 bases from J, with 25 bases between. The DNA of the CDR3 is TGTGCCAGCAGTTACTCGAGCCATCCCTCACTCTCTTATCGTACCTTC. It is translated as CASSYSSHPSLSYRTF.

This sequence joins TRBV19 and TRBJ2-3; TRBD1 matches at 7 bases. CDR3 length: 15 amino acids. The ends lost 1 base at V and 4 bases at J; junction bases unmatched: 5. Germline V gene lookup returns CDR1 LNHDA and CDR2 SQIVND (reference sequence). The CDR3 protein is CASSIGGQLADTQYF. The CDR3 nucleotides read TGTGCCAGTAGTATAGGGGGACAGTTAGCAGATACGCAGTATTTT.

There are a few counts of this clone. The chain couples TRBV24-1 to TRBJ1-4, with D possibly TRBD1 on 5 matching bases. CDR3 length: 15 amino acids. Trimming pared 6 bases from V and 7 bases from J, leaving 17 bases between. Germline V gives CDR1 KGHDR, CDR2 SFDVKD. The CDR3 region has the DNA TGTGCCACCAGTCCGGGTGGGGCGCAAGGTGAAAAACTGTTTTTT. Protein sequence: CATSPGGAQGEKLFF.

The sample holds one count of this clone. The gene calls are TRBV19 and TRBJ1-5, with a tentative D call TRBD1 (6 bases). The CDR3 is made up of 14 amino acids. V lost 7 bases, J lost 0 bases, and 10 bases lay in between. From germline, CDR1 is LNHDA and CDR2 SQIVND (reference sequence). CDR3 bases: TGTGCCAGTACAGGACAGAATAGCAATCAGCCCCAGCATTTT. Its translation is CASTGQNSNQPQHF.

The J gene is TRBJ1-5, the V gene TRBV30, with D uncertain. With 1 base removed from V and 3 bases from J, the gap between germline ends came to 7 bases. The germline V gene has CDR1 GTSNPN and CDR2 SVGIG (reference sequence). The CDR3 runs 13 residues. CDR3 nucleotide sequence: TGTGCCTGGAGTGCGAGAAACAATCAGCCCCAGCATTTT. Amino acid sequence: CAWSARNNQPQHF. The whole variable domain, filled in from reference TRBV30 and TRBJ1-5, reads SQTIHQWPATLVQPVGSPLSLECTVEGTSNPNLYWYRQAAGRGLQLLFYSVGIGQISSEVPQNLSASRPQDRQFILSSKKLLLSDSGFYLCAWSARNNQPQHFGDGTRLSIL.

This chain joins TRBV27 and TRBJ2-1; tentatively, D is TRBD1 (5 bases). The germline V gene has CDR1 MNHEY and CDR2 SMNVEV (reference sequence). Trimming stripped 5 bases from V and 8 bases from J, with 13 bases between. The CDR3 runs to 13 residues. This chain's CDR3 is CASSLQGGYEQFF. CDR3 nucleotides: TGTGCCAGCAGTCTTCAGGGTGGCTATGAGCAGTTCTTC.

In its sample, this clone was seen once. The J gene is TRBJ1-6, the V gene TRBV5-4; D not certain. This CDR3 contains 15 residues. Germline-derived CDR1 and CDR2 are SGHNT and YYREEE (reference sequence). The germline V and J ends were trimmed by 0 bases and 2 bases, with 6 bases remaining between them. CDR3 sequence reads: CASSLGQAYNSPLHF. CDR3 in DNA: TGTGCCAGCAGCTTGGGCCAGGCCTATAATTCACCCCTCCACTTT.

DNA for the CDR3: TGCAGCGCCACCGGGACAGGGAGGGGCTACACCTTC. Translating gives CSATGTGRGYTF. J is TRBJ1-2 and V is TRBV29-1; 9 positions agree with TRBD1. J was trimmed by 8 bases and V by 7 bases; bases with no gene match: 8. The CDR3 has 12 residues. Germline CDR1 SQVTM, CDR2 ANQGSEA.

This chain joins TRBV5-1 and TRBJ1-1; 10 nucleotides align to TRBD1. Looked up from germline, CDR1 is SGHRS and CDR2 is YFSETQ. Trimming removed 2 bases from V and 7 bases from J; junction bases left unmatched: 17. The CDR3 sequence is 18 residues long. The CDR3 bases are TGCGCCAGCAGCTTAAAGGACAGGGGGGTATCCATTGGGTATGAAGCTTTCTTT. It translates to CASSLKDRGVSIGYEAFF.

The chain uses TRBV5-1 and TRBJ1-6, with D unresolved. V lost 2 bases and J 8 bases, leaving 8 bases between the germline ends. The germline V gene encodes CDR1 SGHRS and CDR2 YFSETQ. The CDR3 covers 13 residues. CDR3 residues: CASSFDGDSPLHF. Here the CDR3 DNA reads TGCGCCAGCAGCTTTGACGGGGATTCACCCCTCCACTTT.

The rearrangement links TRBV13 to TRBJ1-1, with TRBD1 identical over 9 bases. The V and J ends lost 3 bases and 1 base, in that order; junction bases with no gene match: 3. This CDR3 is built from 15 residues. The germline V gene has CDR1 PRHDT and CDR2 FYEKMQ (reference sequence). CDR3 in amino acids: CASSFGDRENTEAFF. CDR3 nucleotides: TGTGCCAGCAGCTTTGGGGACAGGGAGAACACTGAAGCTTTCTTT. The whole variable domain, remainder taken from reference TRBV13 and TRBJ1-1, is AAGVIQSPRHLIKEKRETATLKCYPIPRHDTVYWYQQGPGQDPQFLISFYEKMQSDKGSIPDRFSAQQFSDYHSELNMSSLELGDSALYFCASSFGDRENTEAFFGQGTRLTVV.

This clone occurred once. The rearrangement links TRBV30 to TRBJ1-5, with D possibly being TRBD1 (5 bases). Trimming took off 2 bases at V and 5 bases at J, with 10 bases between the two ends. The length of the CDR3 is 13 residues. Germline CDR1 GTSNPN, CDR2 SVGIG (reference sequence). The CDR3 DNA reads TGTGCCTGGAGTTCCAGGGAGGATCAGCCCCAGCATTTT. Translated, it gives CAWSSREDQPQHF.

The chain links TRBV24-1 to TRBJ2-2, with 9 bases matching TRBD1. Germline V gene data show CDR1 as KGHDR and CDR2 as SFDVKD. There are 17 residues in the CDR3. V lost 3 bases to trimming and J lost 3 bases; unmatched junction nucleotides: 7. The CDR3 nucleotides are TGTGCCACCAGTGATCCACCAGGGGACAGGGACACCGGGGAGCTGTTTTTT. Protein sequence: CATSDPPGDRDTGELFF.

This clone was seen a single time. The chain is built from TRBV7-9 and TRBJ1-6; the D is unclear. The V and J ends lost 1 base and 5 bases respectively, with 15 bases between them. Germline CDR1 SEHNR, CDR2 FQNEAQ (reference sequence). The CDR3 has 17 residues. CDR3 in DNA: TGTGCCAGCAGCTTAGAGAAGTCATACCCAGATAATTCACCCCTCCACTTT. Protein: CASSLEKSYPDNSPLHF.

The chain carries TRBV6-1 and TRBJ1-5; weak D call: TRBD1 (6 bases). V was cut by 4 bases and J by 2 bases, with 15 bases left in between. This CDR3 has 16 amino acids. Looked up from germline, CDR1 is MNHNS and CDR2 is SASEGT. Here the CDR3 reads CASSGQVYGGNQPQHF. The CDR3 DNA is TGTGCCAGCAGTGGACAGGTATACGGGGGCAATCAGCCCCAGCATTTT.